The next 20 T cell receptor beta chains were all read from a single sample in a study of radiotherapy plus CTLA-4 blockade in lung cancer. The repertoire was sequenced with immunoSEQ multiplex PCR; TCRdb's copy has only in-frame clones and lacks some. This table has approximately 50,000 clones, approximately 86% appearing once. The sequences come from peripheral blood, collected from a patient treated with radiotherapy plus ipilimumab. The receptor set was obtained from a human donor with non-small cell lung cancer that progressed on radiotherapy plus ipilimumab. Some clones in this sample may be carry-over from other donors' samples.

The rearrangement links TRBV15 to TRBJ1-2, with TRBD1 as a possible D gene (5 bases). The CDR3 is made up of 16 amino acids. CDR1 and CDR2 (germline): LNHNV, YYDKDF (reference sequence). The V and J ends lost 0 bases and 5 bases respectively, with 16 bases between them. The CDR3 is CATSRDLFVKGYGYTF. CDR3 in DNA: TGTGCCACCAGCAGAGACCTTTTTGTCAAGGGGTATGGCTACACCTTC.

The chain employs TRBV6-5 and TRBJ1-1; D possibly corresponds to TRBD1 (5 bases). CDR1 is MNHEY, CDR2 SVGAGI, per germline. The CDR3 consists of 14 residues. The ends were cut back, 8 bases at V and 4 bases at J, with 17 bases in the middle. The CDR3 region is CASFSSGLSTEAFF. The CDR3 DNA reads TGTGCCAGCTTTTCCTCAGGGCTGAGCACTGAAGCTTTCTTT.

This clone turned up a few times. The CDR3: CASSVAGGQETQYF. Written as DNA, the CDR3 is TGTGCCAGCAGCGTAGCTGGGGGGCAAGAGACCCAGTACTTC. The chain recombines TRBV9 with TRBJ2-5, with D perhaps matching TRBD2 (6 bases). CDR3 size: 14 residues. The ends were cut back, 0 bases at V and 2 bases at J, with 8 bases in the middle. Germline assignment: CDR1 SGDLS and CDR2 YYNGEE.

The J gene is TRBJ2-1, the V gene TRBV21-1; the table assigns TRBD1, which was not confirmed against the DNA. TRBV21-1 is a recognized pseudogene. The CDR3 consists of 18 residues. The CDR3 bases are TGTGCCAGCAGCAAGGACAGGGGGCGAGCTACGGGAAACAATGAGCAGTTCTTC. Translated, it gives CASSKDRGRATGNNEQFF.

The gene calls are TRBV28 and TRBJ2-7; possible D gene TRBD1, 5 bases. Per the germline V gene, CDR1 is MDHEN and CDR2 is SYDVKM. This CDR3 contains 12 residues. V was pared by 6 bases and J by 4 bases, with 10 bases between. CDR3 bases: TGTGCCAGCAGATTTGGGGCTTACGAGCAGTACTTC. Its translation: CASRFGAYEQYF.

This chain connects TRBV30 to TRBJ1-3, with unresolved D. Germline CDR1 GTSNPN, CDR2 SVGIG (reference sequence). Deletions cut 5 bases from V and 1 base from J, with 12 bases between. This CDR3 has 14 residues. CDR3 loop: CAWGFGESGNTIYF. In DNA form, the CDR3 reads TGTGCCTGGGGGTTCGGGGAATCTGGAAACACCATATATTTT.

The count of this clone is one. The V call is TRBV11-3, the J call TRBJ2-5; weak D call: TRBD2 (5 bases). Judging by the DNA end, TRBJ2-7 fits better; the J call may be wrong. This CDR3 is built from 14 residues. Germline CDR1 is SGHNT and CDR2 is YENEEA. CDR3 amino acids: CASSLEPGSSEQYF. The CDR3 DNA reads TGTGCCAGCAGCTTAGAACCGGGATCTTCCGAGCAGTACTTC.

The CDR3 reads CASSYSTGLKNYEQYF. The CDR3 coding sequence is TGTGCCAGCAGCTACTCGACAGGGCTGAAGAACTACGAGCAGTACTTC. The chain uses TRBV5-6 and TRBJ2-7; the match to TRBD1 covers 7 bases. Germline trimming cut 3 bases from V and 3 bases from J; bases unmatched to any gene: 12. Germline V CDR1 and CDR2: SGHDT, YYEEEE. The length of the CDR3 is 16 residues.

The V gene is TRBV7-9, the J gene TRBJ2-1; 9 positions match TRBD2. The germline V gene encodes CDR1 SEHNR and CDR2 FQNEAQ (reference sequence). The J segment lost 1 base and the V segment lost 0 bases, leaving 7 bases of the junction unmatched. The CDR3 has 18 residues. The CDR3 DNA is TGTGCCAGCAGCTTAGCGTGGGCTAGCGGGGATTCCTACAATGAGCAGTTCTTC. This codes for CASSLAWASGDSYNEQFF.

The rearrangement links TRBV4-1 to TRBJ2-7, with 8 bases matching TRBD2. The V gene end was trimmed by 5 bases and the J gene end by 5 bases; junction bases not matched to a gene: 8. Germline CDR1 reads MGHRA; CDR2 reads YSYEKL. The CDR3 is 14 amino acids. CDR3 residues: CASSYSSGADEQYF. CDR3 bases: TGCGCCAGCAGCTATAGTAGCGGGGCCGACGAGCAGTACTTC.

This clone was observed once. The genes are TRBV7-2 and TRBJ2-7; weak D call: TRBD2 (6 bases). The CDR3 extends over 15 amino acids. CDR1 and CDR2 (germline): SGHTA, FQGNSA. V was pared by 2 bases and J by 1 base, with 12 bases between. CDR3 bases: TGTGCCAGCAGCTTAATCGGCGGGGTGTCCTACGAGCAGTACTTC. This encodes CASSLIGGVSYEQYF. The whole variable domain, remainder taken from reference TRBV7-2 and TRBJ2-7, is GAGVSQSPSNKVTEKGKDVELRCDPISGHTALYWYRQSLGQGLEFLIYFQGNSAPDKSGLPSDRFSAERTGGSVSTLTIQRTQQEDSAVYLCASSLIGGVSYEQYFGPGTRLTVT.

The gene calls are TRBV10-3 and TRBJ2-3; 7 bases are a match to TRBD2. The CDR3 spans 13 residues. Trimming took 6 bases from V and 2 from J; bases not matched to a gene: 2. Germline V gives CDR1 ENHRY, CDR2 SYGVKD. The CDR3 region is CAISGGITDTQYF. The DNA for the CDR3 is TGTGCCATCAGCGGGGGGATCACAGATACGCAGTATTTT.

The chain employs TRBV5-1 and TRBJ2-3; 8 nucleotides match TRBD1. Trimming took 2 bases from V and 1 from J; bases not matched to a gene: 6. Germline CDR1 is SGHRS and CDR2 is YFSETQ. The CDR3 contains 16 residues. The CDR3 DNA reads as TGCGCCAGCAGCTTTACAGGGGGTGGGGGCACAGATACGCAGTATTTT. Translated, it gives CASSFTGGGGTDTQYF.

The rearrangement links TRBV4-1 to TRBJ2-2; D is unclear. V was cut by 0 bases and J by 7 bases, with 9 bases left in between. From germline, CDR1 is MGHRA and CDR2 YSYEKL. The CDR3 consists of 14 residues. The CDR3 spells CASSQDRVDGELFF. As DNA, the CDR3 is TGCGCCAGCAGCCAAGATCGGGTTGACGGGGAGCTGTTTTTT.

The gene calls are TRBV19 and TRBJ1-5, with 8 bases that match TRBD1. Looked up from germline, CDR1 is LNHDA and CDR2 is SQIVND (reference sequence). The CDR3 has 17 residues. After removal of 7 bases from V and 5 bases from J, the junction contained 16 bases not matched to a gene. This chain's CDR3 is CASTMDRRTGRDQPQHF. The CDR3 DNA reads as TGTGCCAGTACCATGGACCGGAGGACAGGGAGGGATCAGCCCCAGCATTTT.

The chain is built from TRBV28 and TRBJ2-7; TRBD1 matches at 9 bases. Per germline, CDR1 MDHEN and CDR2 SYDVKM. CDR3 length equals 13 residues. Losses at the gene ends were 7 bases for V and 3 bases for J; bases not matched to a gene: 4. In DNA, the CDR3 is TGTGCCAGCAAGGAGACAGGGGGCTACGAGCAGTACTTC. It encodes CASKETGGYEQYF.

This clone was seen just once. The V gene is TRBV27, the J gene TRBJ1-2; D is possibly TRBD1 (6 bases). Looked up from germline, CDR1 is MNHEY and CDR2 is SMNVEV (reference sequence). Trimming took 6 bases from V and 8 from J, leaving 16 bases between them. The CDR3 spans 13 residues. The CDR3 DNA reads TGTGCCAGCAGCCCTCACCAGGGGTCGGGCTACACCTTC. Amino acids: CASSPHQGSGYTF.

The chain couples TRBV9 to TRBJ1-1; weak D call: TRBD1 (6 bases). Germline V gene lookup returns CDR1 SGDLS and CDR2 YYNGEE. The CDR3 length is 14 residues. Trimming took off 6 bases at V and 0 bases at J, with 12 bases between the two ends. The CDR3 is CASNSRDMNTEAFF. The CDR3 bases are TGTGCCAGCAACTCTCGGGACATGAACACTGAAGCTTTCTTT.

The CDR3 DNA is TGTGCCAGCTCCCTCGACAGGCGAAACTCTGGAAACACCATATATTTT. It codes for CASSLDRRNSGNTIYF. The chain combines TRBV18 with TRBJ1-3, with D perhaps matching TRBD1 (6 bases). The CDR3 length is 16 residues. V lost 6 bases and J lost 0, with 15 bases in between. The germline CDR1 and CDR2 sequences are KGHSH and LQKENI.

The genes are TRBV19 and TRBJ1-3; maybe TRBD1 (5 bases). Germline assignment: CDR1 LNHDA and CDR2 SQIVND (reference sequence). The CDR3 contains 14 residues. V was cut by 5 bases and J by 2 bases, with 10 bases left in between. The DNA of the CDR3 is TGTGCCAGTAGTCCCTCCAGGGCTGGAAACACCATATATTTT. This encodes CASSPSRAGNTIYF.